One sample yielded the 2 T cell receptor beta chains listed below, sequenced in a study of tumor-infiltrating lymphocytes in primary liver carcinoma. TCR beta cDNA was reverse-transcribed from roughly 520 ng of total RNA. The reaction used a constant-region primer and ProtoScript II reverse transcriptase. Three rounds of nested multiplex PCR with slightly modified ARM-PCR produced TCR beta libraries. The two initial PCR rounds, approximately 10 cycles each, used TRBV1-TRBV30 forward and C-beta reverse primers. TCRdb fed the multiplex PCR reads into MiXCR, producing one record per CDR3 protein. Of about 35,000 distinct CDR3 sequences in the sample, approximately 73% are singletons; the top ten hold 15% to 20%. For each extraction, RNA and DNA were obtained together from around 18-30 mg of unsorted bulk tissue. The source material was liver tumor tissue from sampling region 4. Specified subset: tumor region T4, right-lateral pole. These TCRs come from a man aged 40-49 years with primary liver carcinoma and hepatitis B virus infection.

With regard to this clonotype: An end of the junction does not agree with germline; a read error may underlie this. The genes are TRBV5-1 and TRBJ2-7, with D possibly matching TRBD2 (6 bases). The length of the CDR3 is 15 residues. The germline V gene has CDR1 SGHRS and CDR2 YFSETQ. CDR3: CASSLSETRSYEHYF. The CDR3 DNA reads TGCGCCAGCAGCTTGTCTGAGACTAGGAGTTACGAGCACTACTTC. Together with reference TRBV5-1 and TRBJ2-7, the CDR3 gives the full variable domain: KAGVTQTPRYLIKTRGQQVTLSCSPISGHRSVSWYQQTPGQGLQFLFEYFSETQRNKGNFPGRFSGRQFSNSRSEMNVSTLELGDSALYLCASSLSETRSYEHYFGPGTRLTVT.

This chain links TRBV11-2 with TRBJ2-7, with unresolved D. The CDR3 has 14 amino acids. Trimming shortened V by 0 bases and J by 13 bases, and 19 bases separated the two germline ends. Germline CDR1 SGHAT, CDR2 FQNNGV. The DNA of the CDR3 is TGTGCCAGCAGCTTAGATCTACAAGCCTACGAGTACTACTTC. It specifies CASSLDLQAYEYYF.